This TCR beta chain was identified in a study of cytomegalovirus exposure and HLA in healthy donors. General study findings and limits: Many donors carried some public TCRs, although rarity characterized most TCR sequences. In an earlier analysis, in 620 or so donors, most V segments appeared productive either ~87% or ~30% of the time.

The PCR employed 60 Vbeta primers together with 13 Jbeta primers. The assay was immunoSEQ multiplex PCR, and TCRdb's table has in-frame clones only and misses some. The table shows 150,000 to 200,000 clones, with about 80% occurring only once. This clone was picked up a small number of times. Its antigen is not known. The CDR3 covers 16 residues. Per the germline V gene, CDR1 is SEHNR and CDR2 is FQNEAQ (reference sequence). V lost 1 base, J lost 0 bases, and 10 bases lay in between. The sample taken for sequencing was PBMCs. The receptor was derived from a woman aged 18-29 years in good health and CMV-seropositive. This chain joins TRBV7-9 and TRBJ1-3; D might be TRBD1 (6 bases). This chain's CDR3 is CASSLGTAPSGNTIYF. The CDR3 DNA reads TGTGCCAGCAGCTTAGGGACAGCCCCCTCTGGAAACACCATATATTTT.